The 15 T cell receptor beta chains listed next were all sequenced from one sample in a study of post-analysis software for immune sequencing data. For these TCRs, the target antigens are not known. Study-wide results and caveats: Five or six TRBV segments, TRBV5-6, TRBV5-1 and TRBV20-1 among them, were found more frequent in patients than controls.

Included in the TCR beta cDNA libraries were unique molecular identifiers. Using its own MiXCR run on the PCR reads, TCRdb lists one record per CDR3 protein. The sample includes hundreds of thousands of distinct CDR3 sequences, under 70% of them seen just once. Sequencing used blood. Receptors originate from a girl aged 5-17 years with multiple sclerosis.

J is TRBJ2-2 and V is TRBV12-3 or TRBV12-4, with 7 bases aligning to TRBD1. The V gene end was trimmed by 4 bases and the J gene end by 5 bases; junction bases not matched to a gene: 7. There are 15 residues in the CDR3. CDR3 bases: TGTGCCAGCAGTTCCCGGGACAGAGGGACCGGGGAGCTGTTTTTT. Translation gives CASSSRDRGTGELFF.

V is TRBV20-1 and J is TRBJ2-3, with D tentatively TRBD2 (6 bases). V was clipped by 3 bases and J by 8 bases, with 12 bases between them. Germline assignment: CDR1 DFQATT and CDR2 SNEGSKA (reference sequence). The CDR3 sequence is 12 residues long. CDR3 in DNA: TGCAGTGCTAGCGCGGGATCGGGTACGCAGTATTTT. Translation gives CSASAGSGTQYF.

This clonotype was seen a handful of times. The chain carries TRBV5-1 and TRBJ2-1, with D possibly TRBD1 on 6 matching bases. This CDR3 contains 14 residues. Trimming removed 0 bases at V and 7 bases at J, with 11 bases between. CDR1 and CDR2 from the germline V gene are SGHRS and YFSETQ. The CDR3 loop is CASSLEQGKNEQFF. The CDR3 DNA sequence: TGCGCCAGCAGCTTGGAACAGGGTAAAAATGAGCAGTTCTTC. Based on the CDR3 plus reference TRBV5-1 and TRBJ2-1, the full variable domain is KAGVTQTPRYLIKTRGQQVTLSCSPISGHRSVSWYQQTPGQGLQFLFEYFSETQRNKGNFPGRFSGRQFSNSRSEMNVSTLELGDSALYLCASSLEQGKNEQFFGPGTRLTVL.

In its sample, this clonotype was seen a few times. The J gene is TRBJ2-1, the V gene TRBV5-1; 12 bases fit TRBD1. Trimming took 2 bases from V and 5 from J; bases not matched to a gene: 14. Per germline, CDR1 SGHRS and CDR2 YFSETQ. The CDR3 extends over 19 amino acids. CDR3: CASSLLRDRGRRLNNEQFF. The DNA for the CDR3 is TGCGCCAGCAGCTTACTCCGGGACAGGGGGCGAAGGCTGAACAATGAGCAGTTCTTC.

The chain carries TRBV3-1 and TRBJ2-3, with TRBD2 matching 8 bases. Germline CDR1 LGHDT, CDR2 YNNKEL (reference sequence). This CDR3 spans 16 amino acids. The J segment lost 1 base and the V segment lost 2 bases, leaving 5 bases of the junction unmatched. In DNA, the CDR3 is TGTGCCAGCAGCCAAAGACGAGCGGGAGGCACAGATACGCAGTATTTT. Protein: CASSQRRAGGTDTQYF.

V usage is TRBV4-2 and J usage is TRBJ1-4, with a weak D call TRBD1 (6 bases). CDR1 is LGHNA and CDR2 is YNFKEQ in the germline V gene. The length of the CDR3 is 17 residues. V was clipped by 0 bases and J by 8 bases, with 19 bases between them. CDR3 sequence: CASSQEGGTGRREKLFF. In nucleotides, the CDR3 is TGTGCCAGCAGCCAAGAGGGGGGTACAGGGAGGAGAGAAAAACTGTTTTTT.

The chain joins TRBV7-9 to TRBJ1-1, with D possibly matching TRBD1 (5 bases). Germline V gives CDR1 SEHNR, CDR2 FQNEAQ (reference sequence). With 6 bases removed from V and 11 bases from J, the gap between germline ends came to 28 bases. The CDR3 spans 16 residues. Written as DNA, the CDR3 is TGTGCCAGCAGGAGCTCAGGGTCCTCGCCGGCGACCGAGGCTTTCTTT. Encoded protein: CASRSSGSSPATEAFF.

A single count supports this clonotype. The chain recombines TRBV20-1 with TRBJ2-7; 7 positions match TRBD2. V lost 0 bases to trimming and J lost 3 bases; unmatched junction nucleotides: 5. Germline V lookup: CDR1 DFQATT, CDR2 SNEGSKA (reference sequence). This CDR3 has 14 residues. The CDR3 DNA follows: TGCAGTGCTAGAGATCAGCGGGGCGGCTACGAGCAGTACTTC. Translating gives CSARDQRGGYEQYF.

As for this clonotype: One end of the junction does not line up with germline, which may come from a read error. This chain connects TRBV4-1 to TRBJ1-2, with D tentatively TRBD1 (5 bases). Germline CDR1 is MGHRA and CDR2 is YSYEKL. CDR3 length: 18 residues. CDR3 protein: CACSQDPGHIRLGYGYTF. DNA of the CDR3: TGCGCCTGCAGCCAAGACCCCGGACATATAAGACTAGGCTATGGCTACACCTTC.

A few counts support this clonotype. The chain recombines TRBV10-3 with TRBJ1-5; D is unresolved. Trimming took 0 bases from V and 0 from J, leaving 9 bases between them. Germline V CDR1 and CDR2: ENHRY, SYGVKD. The CDR3 is made up of 16 amino acids. The CDR3 nucleotides read TGTGCCATCAGTGAGTCGCAGGCCGGTAGCAATCAGCCCCAGCATTTT. This encodes CAISESQAGSNQPQHF.

This clonotype was recorded a few times. V gene TRBV9 combines with J gene TRBJ2-3; 7 nucleotides match TRBD2. CDR3 length equals 13 residues. CDR1 is SGDLS, CDR2 YYNGEE, per germline. V shed 4 bases and J 7 bases; nucleotides not matched to a gene: 6. In DNA form, the CDR3 reads TGTGCCAGCAGCCCTCCTAGCGGATATACGCAGTATTTT. This codes for CASSPPSGYTQYF.

This clonotype occurred a few times. For the CDR3, the DNA is TGCAGTGCGCTGAAGCAGACCTACGAGCAGTACTTC. It is translated as CSALKQTYEQYF. This chain uses TRBV20-1 with TRBJ2-7; D ambiguous. The CDR3 covers 12 residues. Per germline, CDR1 DFQATT and CDR2 SNEGSKA (reference sequence). V was trimmed by 6 bases and J by 2 bases, leaving 11 bases between them.

The chain couples TRBV20-1 to TRBJ2-7; the match to TRBD2 covers 10 bases. This CDR3 comprises 13 residues. V dropped 7 bases and J dropped 5; count of bases not matched to a gene: 8. Per the germline V gene, CDR1 is DFQATT and CDR2 is SNEGSKA (reference sequence). The CDR3 region is CSGQREGLHEQYF. The CDR3 DNA reads as TGCAGTGGGCAGCGGGAGGGCCTCCACGAGCAGTACTTC.

The chain is built from TRBV2 and TRBJ1-6; 10 bases are a match to TRBD1. Germline CDR1 reads SNHLY; CDR2 reads FYNNEI. The CDR3 consists of 12 residues. J lost 18 bases, V lost 5 bases, and 7 bases had no gene match. The CDR3 DNA sequence: TGTGCCAGCAGTAACGCCGGGACAGGGGCCCACTTT. This gives the protein CASSNAGTGAHF.

The chain carries TRBV12-3 or TRBV12-4 and TRBJ1-1, with a tentative D call TRBD1 (6 bases). The CDR3 length is 15 residues. V lost 2 bases to trimming and J lost 5 bases, with 15 bases between them. The CDR3 reads CASSLQGIWGTEAFF. CDR3 in DNA: TGTGCCAGCAGTTTACAGGGGATATGGGGAACTGAAGCTTTCTTT.